Listed here are 27 T cell receptor beta chains from one sample, sequenced in a study of blood T cell repertoires in COVID-19. Method: immunoSEQ multiplex PCR; TCRdb's copy keeps in-frame clones and lacks some. The table records some 110,000 clones, roughly four fifths of them present only once. Sequencing used peripheral blood. These receptor sequences come from a woman in her 70s with acute or convalescent COVID-19.

This clone appeared a single time. Within the sample, other DNA sequences also encode this same CDR3. The chain combines TRBV4-3 with TRBJ1-2; D is possibly TRBD1 (6 bases). The V end lost 2 bases, the J end lost 4 bases, and 8 bases lay between the germline ends. The germline V gene has CDR1 LGHNA and CDR2 YSLEER. The CDR3 runs 13 residues. The CDR3 DNA sequence: TGCGCCAGCAGCCAACAGGGGAGCTATGGCTACACCTTC. This encodes CASSQQGSYGYTF.

This sequence joins TRBV5-4 and TRBJ1-1; D is perhaps TRBD1 (6 bases). Germline-derived CDR1 and CDR2 are SGHNT and YYREEE (reference sequence). Trimming took 0 bases from V and 5 from J, leaving 8 bases between them. CDR3 length: 13 residues. CDR3 sequence (DNA): TGTGCCAGCAGCTTGGCAGGGGCAACTGAAGCTTTCTTT. Translation gives CASSLAGATEAFF.

J is TRBJ1-4 and V is TRBV7-8; 10 nucleotides agree with TRBD1. The CDR3 loop spans 18 amino acids. V gave up 5 bases and J gave up 6 bases; unmatched junction bases: 15. Germline-derived CDR1 and CDR2 are SGHVS and FQNEAQ. CDR3 nucleotides: TGTGCCAGCAGCCTAAGACGACCGTGGGGACAGGGGTATGAAAAACTGTTTTTT. It is translated as CASSLRRPWGQGYEKLFF.

The V gene is TRBV5-1, the J gene TRBJ2-2; 11 nucleotides align to TRBD1. CDR3 length: 16 residues. V was clipped by 6 bases and J by 6 bases; unmatched bases: 10. Germline loops: CDR1 SGHRS, CDR2 YFSETQ. DNA for the CDR3: TGCGCCAGCACCCTTTCCGGGACAGGGGGATCCGGGGAGCTGTTTTTT. Protein product: CASTLSGTGGSGELFF.

V gene TRBV9 combines with J gene TRBJ2-1; 8 bases are shared with TRBD2. CDR1 and CDR2 from the germline V gene are SGDLS and YYNGEE. This CDR3 spans 14 amino acids. The V gene end was trimmed by 7 bases and the J gene end by 6 bases; junction bases not matched to a gene: 9. In DNA form, the CDR3 reads TGTGCCAGCGCTCGGGGGGGCAATTTCAATGAGCAGTTCTTC. Protein: CASARGGNFNEQFF.

This clone was seen only a few times. The chain uses TRBV5-1 and TRBJ1-2, with a tentative D call TRBD1 (5 bases). V lost 7 bases, J lost 5 bases, and 18 bases lay in between. Germline V gene sequence: CDR1 SGHRS, CDR2 YFSETQ. The CDR3 is made up of 14 amino acids. CDR3 sequence: CASRADHGQYGYTF. The CDR3 bases are TGCGCCAGCCGGGCGGATCACGGACAATATGGCTACACCTTC.

The rearrangement links TRBV20-1 to TRBJ2-3; 11 bases map to TRBD2. Germline assignment: CDR1 DFQATT and CDR2 SNEGSKA (reference sequence). V lost 3 bases to trimming and J lost 3 bases; unmatched junction nucleotides: 8. This CDR3 spans 16 amino acids. This CDR3 reads CSASPPSGGLTDTQYF. CDR3 DNA sequence: TGCAGTGCTAGTCCTCCTAGCGGGGGGTTGACAGATACGCAGTATTTT.

The rearrangement joins TRBV5-4 to TRBJ2-5; 16 bases are shared with TRBD2. Trimming cost V 4 bases and J 5 bases; bases outside gene matches: 8. CDR3 length equals 17 residues. Per germline, CDR1 SGHNT and CDR2 YYREEE (reference sequence). Written as DNA, the CDR3 is TGTGCCAGCAGCGCCGGGACTAGCGGGGGGGCATGGGAGACCCAGTACTTC. As protein: CASSAGTSGGAWETQYF. The full variable domain, its missing parts supplied by reference TRBV5-4 and TRBJ2-5, is ETGVTQSPTHLIKTRGQQVTLRCSSQSGHNTVSWYQQALGQGPQFIFQYYREEENGRGNFPPRFSGLQFPNYSSELNVNALELDDSALYLCASSAGTSGGAWETQYFGPGTRLLVL.

This chain links TRBV7-2 with TRBJ1-1; D perhaps matches TRBD1 (6 bases). Germline-derived CDR1 and CDR2 are SGHTA and FQGNSA. The CDR3 length is 15 residues. V lost 4 bases to trimming and J lost 0 bases, with 12 bases between them. CDR3 DNA: TGTGCCAGCAGCTCGGACAGTTTCATGAACACTGAAGCTTTCTTT. Amino acid sequence: CASSSDSFMNTEAFF.

This chain connects TRBV4-2 to TRBJ2-3; TRBD1 matches at 7 bases. There are 15 residues in the CDR3. V lost 2 bases, J lost 5 bases, and 7 bases stayed unmatched. Germline V gives CDR1 LGHNA, CDR2 YNFKEQ. CDR3 coding DNA: TGTGCCAGCAGCCAACGACAGGGCGAGGAAGATACGCAGTATTTT. Residues: CASSQRQGEEDTQYF.

There are a few counts of this clone. The chain combines TRBV6-6 with TRBJ2-1; possibly TRBD1 for D (6 bases). The germline CDR1 and CDR2 sequences are MNHNY and SVGAGI (reference sequence). CDR3 size: 13 residues. Trimming removed 9 bases from V and 2 bases from J, with 11 bases in between. The CDR3 loop reads CASSGTPYNEQFF. For the CDR3, the DNA is TGTGCCAGTTCAGGGACACCCTACAATGAGCAGTTCTTC.

The chain joins TRBV7-2 to TRBJ2-3; maybe TRBD2 (5 bases). The germline V gene has CDR1 SGHTA and CDR2 FQGNSA. The V and J ends lost 2 bases and 0 bases respectively, with 9 bases between them. The CDR3 runs 15 residues. CDR3 sequence: CASSLLAPSTDTQYF. Written as DNA, the CDR3 is TGTGCCAGCAGCTTACTAGCCCCTAGCACAGATACGCAGTATTTT.

The rearrangement links TRBV2 to TRBJ2-1; the match to TRBD1 covers 10 bases. This CDR3 contains 23 residues. Trimming removed 2 bases from V and 1 base from J; junction bases left unmatched: 23. Germline V lookup: CDR1 SNHLY, CDR2 FYNNEI. In DNA form, the CDR3 reads TGTGCCAGCAGTGAATCTGTAATCTCGGGAGGGGACAGGGGTTTGGTATCCTACAATGAGCAGTTCTTC. It encodes CASSESVISGGDRGLVSYNEQFF.

This chain joins TRBV18 and TRBJ2-5; 10 bases fit TRBD2. Looked up from germline, CDR1 is KGHSH and CDR2 is LQKENI. Unmatched junction bases numbered 4, after V lost 5 bases and J lost 4 bases. This CDR3 has 14 amino acids. The CDR3 sequence is CASSSSGGRETQYF. CDR3 nucleotides: TGTGCCAGCTCATCTAGCGGGGGAAGAGAGACCCAGTACTTC.

The CDR3 DNA is TGTGCCAGTAGTATAGACGGGAAAAGGCAGTTCTTC. This gives the protein CASSIDGKRQFF. This rearrangement joins TRBV19 to TRBJ2-1; D is perhaps TRBD2 (5 bases). The CDR3 sequence is 12 residues long. Trimming shortened V by 0 bases and J by 12 bases, and 9 bases separated the two germline ends. Germline V lookup: CDR1 LNHDA, CDR2 SQIVND (reference sequence).

This rearrangement joins TRBV29-1 to TRBJ2-2; D gene uncertain. Per germline, CDR1 SQVTM and CDR2 ANQGSEA. CDR3 length: 13 residues. V lost 4 bases to trimming and J lost 5 bases, with 11 bases between them. The CDR3 nucleotides are TGCAGCGTTGTGATACAGAATACCGGGGAGCTGTTTTTT. Translation gives CSVVIQNTGELFF.

The chain joins TRBV2 to TRBJ2-1, with D uncertain. CDR1 is SNHLY and CDR2 is FYNNEI in the germline V gene. Trimming removed 0 bases at V and 3 bases at J, with 9 bases between. CDR3 length: 15 amino acids. DNA of the CDR3: TGTGCCAGCAGTGAAGCGCTATTAAGCTACAATGAGCAGTTCTTC. It translates to CASSEALLSYNEQFF.

This sequence joins TRBV2 and TRBJ1-1; D may be TRBD1 (6 bases). Trimming removed 6 bases from V and 2 bases from J, with 10 bases in between. This CDR3 has 13 amino acids. CDR1 is SNHLY, CDR2 FYNNEI, per germline. The CDR3 region is CASSGTTNTEAFF. CDR3 in DNA: TGTGCCAGCAGCGGGACAACAAACACTGAAGCTTTCTTT.

The gene calls are TRBV7-2 and TRBJ1-1, with TRBD1 matching 9 bases. The CDR3 runs 14 residues. Germline CDR1 reads SGHTA; CDR2 reads FQGNSA. V gave up 4 bases and J gave up 1 base; unmatched junction bases: 1. The CDR3, as DNA: TGTGCCAGCAGCTCGACAGGGGGGAACACTGAAGCTTTCTTT. This sequence encodes CASSSTGGNTEAFF.

The chain uses TRBV24-1 and TRBJ2-2; TRBD1 matches at 8 bases. V lost 2 bases and J lost 1; bases outside the gene matches: 2. The V gene's germline CDR1 is KGHDR and CDR2 SFDVKD. This CDR3 has 16 amino acids. The CDR3 sequence is CATSDSGTGNTGELFF. The CDR3 nucleotides are TGTGCCACCAGTGATTCAGGGACAGGGAACACCGGGGAGCTGTTTTTT.

The rearrangement uses TRBV2 and TRBJ1-1; D remains ambiguous. CDR1 and CDR2 from the germline V gene are SNHLY and FYNNEI. The CDR3 runs to 12 residues. Trimming cost V 6 bases and J 4 bases, with 9 bases left between them. The CDR3 loop reads CASRLEGTEAFF. CDR3 bases: TGTGCCAGCAGACTCGAGGGCACTGAAGCTTTCTTT.

The rearrangement links TRBV10-1 to TRBJ2-2, with 9 bases matching TRBD1. V lost 6 bases to trimming and J lost 6 bases; unmatched junction nucleotides: 8. The V gene's germline CDR1 is WNHNN and CDR2 SYGVQD (reference sequence). The CDR3 covers 15 residues. The CDR3 here is CASRSGTGNPGELFF. CDR3 sequence (DNA): TGCGCCAGCAGGTCCGGGACAGGGAATCCCGGGGAGCTGTTTTTT.

The V gene is TRBV6-6, the J gene TRBJ1-2; D is possibly TRBD1 (5 bases). The CDR3 spans 15 residues. V was clipped by 5 bases and J by 2 bases, with 15 bases between them. The V gene's germline CDR1 is MNHNY and CDR2 SVGAGI (reference sequence). The CDR3 DNA sequence: TGTGCCAGCAGTCAACTTTCAGGGTCGAACTATGGCTACACCTTC. As protein: CASSQLSGSNYGYTF.

The chain couples TRBV11-3 to TRBJ1-1, with D uncertain. The germline V and J ends were trimmed by 1 base and 10 bases, with 19 bases remaining between them. The CDR3 totals 15 residues. Germline lookup yields CDR1 SGHNT and CDR2 YENEEA. CDR3 nucleotide sequence: TGTGCCAGCAGCTTAGCTCCAGTGGGAGAAAACTCAGCTTTCTTT. Its protein product is CASSLAPVGENSAFF.

Only one count was recorded for this clone. The J gene is TRBJ1-2, the V gene TRBV2; D gene unclear. CDR1 and CDR2 from the germline V gene are SNHLY and FYNNEI. V dropped 3 bases and J dropped 5 bases, with 7 bases sitting between them. CDR3 length equals 12 residues. CDR3 amino acids: CASSEGGYGYTF. CDR3 bases: TGTGCCAGCAGTGAGGGAGGGTATGGCTACACCTTC.

The gene calls are TRBV7-9 and TRBJ2-7, with 11 nucleotides matching TRBD1. J lost 7 bases, V lost 5 bases, and 10 bases had no gene match. Germline loops: CDR1 SEHNR, CDR2 FQNEAQ (reference sequence). CDR3 length equals 15 residues. CDR3: CASSHPGQGVREQYF. CDR3 coding DNA: TGTGCCAGCAGCCATCCGGGACAGGGGGTGCGTGAGCAGTACTTC. The variable domain in full, completed from reference TRBV7-9 and TRBJ2-7, reads DTGVSQNPRHKITKRGQNVTFRCDPISEHNRLYWYRQTLGQGPEFLTYFQNEAQLEKSRLLSDRFSAERPKGSFSTLEIQRTEQGDSAMYLCASSHPGQGVREQYFGPGTRLTVT.

To note about this clone: One end of the junction varies from germline; a read error may be responsible. CDR3: CIGQANTEAFF. The CDR3 coding sequence is TGTATAGGACAGGCGAACACTGAAGCTTTCTTT. The V and J genes are TRBV29-1 and TRBJ1-1; 7 nucleotides align to TRBD1. Germline CDR1 reads SQVTM; CDR2 reads ANQGSEA. The CDR3 loop spans 11 amino acids.